The 20 T cell receptor beta chains below come from one sample, sequenced in a study of cytomegalovirus exposure and HLA in healthy donors. The protocol was immunoSEQ multiplex PCR, while the TCRdb copy is restricted to in-frame clones and leaves out a portion. The sample lists 100,000 to 150,000 clones, 80% to 90% occurring once. Sequencing was performed on PBMCs. These receptors all stem from a young woman in good health and CMV-seronegative.

V gene TRBV7-6 combines with J gene TRBJ2-3; TRBD2 is a possible D gene (6 bases). Germline-derived CDR1 and CDR2 are SGHVS and FNYEAQ. Trimming removed 4 bases at V and 1 base at J, with 9 bases between. This CDR3 is built from 14 residues. The CDR3 coding sequence is TGTGCCAGCAGCTCGGGACTTGGCACAGATACGCAGTATTTT. It is translated as CASSSGLGTDTQYF.

The chain has TRBV7-3 and TRBJ2-2; 7 bases are shared with TRBD1. Germline CDR1 is SGHTA and CDR2 is FQGTGA. With V trimmed by 4 bases and J by 6 bases, 5 bases remained unmatched. The length of the CDR3 is 14 residues. CDR3 loop: CASSSDRVPGELFF. In DNA form, the CDR3 reads TGTGCCAGCAGCTCAGACAGGGTCCCCGGGGAGCTGTTTTTT.

This clone was recorded only once. The chain employs TRBV28 and TRBJ2-1; 10 bases agree with TRBD2. The CDR3 is made up of 14 amino acids. J gave up 5 bases and V 3 bases, and 1 base lay outside the gene matches. Germline values: CDR1 MDHEN, CDR2 SYDVKM. The CDR3 loop reads CASSFGLADNEQFF. The CDR3 bases are TGTGCCAGCAGTTTTGGACTAGCGGACAATGAGCAGTTCTTC.

The genes are TRBV15 and TRBJ2-7, with D possibly TRBD1 on 5 matching bases. The CDR3 totals 14 residues. The germline V gene encodes CDR1 LNHNV and CDR2 YYDKDF (reference sequence). V shed 1 base and J shed 1 base, with 8 bases lying between them. The CDR3 protein is CATSRVGQSYEQYF. As DNA, the CDR3 is TGTGCCACCAGCAGAGTGGGGCAGTCCTACGAGCAGTACTTC.

V usage is TRBV6-4 and J usage is TRBJ1-4; possibly TRBD1 for D (5 bases). The germline V gene encodes CDR1 MRHNA and CDR2 SNTAGT. The V and J ends lost 5 bases and 8 bases respectively, with 27 bases between them. The CDR3 length is 18 residues. The CDR3 sequence is CASSNVGSGQVNEEKLFF. DNA of the CDR3: TGTGCCAGCAGTAACGTAGGCTCAGGGCAAGTCAATGAGGAAAAACTGTTTTTT.

The chain couples TRBV30 to TRBJ2-2, with D perhaps TRBD2 (6 bases). V gave up 3 bases and J gave up 1 base, with 18 bases separating them. Looked up from germline, CDR1 is GTSNPN and CDR2 is SVGIG (reference sequence). CDR3 size: 17 residues. CDR3 sequence: CAWSPTGLARNTGELFF. DNA for the CDR3: TGTGCCTGGAGCCCCACGGGGCTAGCGCGGAACACCGGGGAGCTGTTTTTT.

Only a few counts were recorded for this clone. The chain carries TRBV11-2 and TRBJ2-7; TRBD1 matches 9 bases. There are 15 residues in the CDR3. V was clipped by 4 bases and J by 3 bases; unmatched bases: 7. Germline loops: CDR1 SGHAT, CDR2 FQNNGV. DNA for the CDR3: TGTGCCAGCAGCTCGTACAGGGGGCTAAGCTACGAGCAGTACTTC. Translated, it gives CASSSYRGLSYEQYF.

This sequence joins TRBV6-5 and TRBJ1-5, with no clear D. V was pared by 10 bases and J by 0 bases, with 10 bases between. CDR3 length: 13 residues. Germline V gene sequence: CDR1 MNHEY, CDR2 SVGAGI. The DNA of the CDR3 is TGTGCCACCGGGAGTGTTAGCAATCAGCCCCAGCATTTT. Translated: CATGSVSNQPQHF.

The genes are TRBV7-3 and TRBJ2-2; 10 nucleotides agree with TRBD2. In germline, CDR1 is SGHTA, CDR2 FQGTGA. The trim removed 4 bases at V and 5 bases at J, leaving 7 bases unmatched. CDR3 length: 16 residues. CDR3 DNA: TGTGCCAGCAGCTCGAGACTAGCGGGTAAAACCGGGGAGCTGTTTTTT. It specifies CASSSRLAGKTGELFF. Supplemented by reference TRBV7-3 and TRBJ2-2, the full variable domain reads GAGVSQTPSNKVTEKGKYVELRCDPISGHTALYWYRQSLGQGPEFLIYFQGTGAADDSGLPNDRFFAVRPEGSVSTLKIQRTERGDSAVYLCASSSRLAGKTGELFFGEGSRLTVL.

The chain links TRBV5-4 to TRBJ2-1; TRBD2 matches at 15 bases. The CDR3 contains 15 residues. The V gene's germline CDR1 is SGHNT and CDR2 YYREEE (reference sequence). With V trimmed by 3 bases and J by 6 bases, 1 base remained unmatched. CDR3 DNA: TGTGCCAGCAGCTGGACTAGCGGGAGGGCCAATGAGCAGTTCTTC. Residues: CASSWTSGRANEQFF.

This clone appeared once. CDR3 nucleotide sequence: TGTGCCAGTAGTCCTGCGGGAGGCGTTTCCTACGAGCAGTACTTC. This gives the protein CASSPAGGVSYEQYF. J is TRBJ2-7 and V is TRBV19, with 8 bases fitting TRBD2. Germline V lookup: CDR1 LNHDA, CDR2 SQIVND (reference sequence). This CDR3 spans 15 amino acids. V lost 5 bases to trimming and J lost 1 base; unmatched junction nucleotides: 7. The variable domain in full, completed from reference TRBV19 and TRBJ2-7, reads DGGITQSPKYLFRKEGQNVTLSCEQNLNHDAMYWYRQDPGQGLRLIYYSQIVNDFQKGDIAEGYSVSREKKESFPLTVTSAQKNPTAFYLCASSPAGGVSYEQYFGPGTRLTVT.

This clone appeared once. The chain combines TRBV19 with TRBJ2-1; tentative D call: TRBD1 (6 bases). Trimming removed 4 bases from V and 9 bases from J, with 13 bases in between. This CDR3 is 13 amino acids long. The germline V gene encodes CDR1 LNHDA and CDR2 SQIVND (reference sequence). In nucleotides, the CDR3 is TGTGCCAGTAGTAGTCGACAGGTACGTGAGCAGTTCTTC. It encodes CASSSRQVREQFF.

The J gene is TRBJ2-3, the V gene TRBV28, with a tentative D call TRBD1 (7 bases). The germline gives CDR1 MDHEN, CDR2 SYDVKM. This CDR3 contains 17 residues. Trimming cost V 2 bases and J 1 base, with 16 bases left between them. The chain's CDR3 is CASSLPLDREGTDTQYF. The DNA of the CDR3 is TGTGCCAGCAGTTTACCCCTCGACAGGGAGGGCACAGATACGCAGTATTTT.

The gene calls are TRBV28 and TRBJ1-2, with 11 bases fitting TRBD1. Trimming at V came to 3 bases and at J to 5 bases, leaving 11 bases not matched to a gene. The germline V gene encodes CDR1 MDHEN and CDR2 SYDVKM. The CDR3 is made up of 17 amino acids. CDR3 protein: CASSFAGQGALWYGYTF. DNA for the CDR3: TGTGCCAGCAGTTTCGCCGGACAGGGGGCTTTGTGGTATGGCTACACCTTC.

This sequence joins TRBV2 and TRBJ1-1, with a tentative D call TRBD1 (5 bases). V lost 4 bases and J 2 bases, leaving 11 bases between the germline ends. CDR3 length: 14 residues. Germline CDR1 reads SNHLY; CDR2 reads FYNNEI. CDR3 nucleotide sequence: TGTGCCAGCAGTGGTCGGAGGGGAAACACTGAAGCTTTCTTT. Protein: CASSGRRGNTEAFF.

This sequence joins TRBV5-1 and TRBJ2-5; TRBD2 agrees at 9 bases. This CDR3 spans 15 amino acids. Trimming took 1 base from V and 5 from J; bases not matched to a gene: 6. Per the germline V gene, CDR1 is SGHRS and CDR2 is YFSETQ. The CDR3 DNA sequence: TGCGCCAGCAGCTTGTTACGGCGGGAGGGGGAGACCCAGTACTTC. This encodes CASSLLRREGETQYF.

The CDR3 DNA reads TGTGCCAGCAGCACGGGACGCGGGAACTATCAGCCCCAGCATTTT. Protein sequence: CASSTGRGNYQPQHF. This chain uses TRBV6-1 with TRBJ1-5; D is possibly TRBD1 (5 bases). Germline V gene lookup returns CDR1 MNHNS and CDR2 SASEGT. Trimming removed 6 bases from V and 5 bases from J, with 17 bases in between. The CDR3 is made up of 15 amino acids.

The chain uses TRBV30 and TRBJ2-5; D is unclear. Trimming took 0 bases from V and 3 from J, leaving 5 bases between them. Germline values: CDR1 GTSNPN, CDR2 SVGIG (reference sequence). The CDR3 is made up of 12 amino acids. The CDR3, as DNA: TGTGCCTGGAGTGTCGCGGAAGAGACCCAGTACTTC. It specifies CAWSVAEETQYF.

The chain combines TRBV7-8 with TRBJ1-1, with D perhaps TRBD1 (6 bases). Germline V CDR1 and CDR2: SGHVS, FQNEAQ. The V end lost 1 base, the J end lost 1 base, and 22 bases lay between the germline ends. This CDR3 region has 19 residues. The CDR3 loop is CASSLDRLKYRETNTEAFF. The CDR3 DNA sequence: TGTGCCAGCAGCTTAGATCGCCTAAAATACAGGGAGACGAACACTGAAGCTTTCTTT.

The rearrangement joins TRBV2 to TRBJ2-1, with 11 bases aligning to TRBD2. Germline-derived CDR1 and CDR2 are SNHLY and FYNNEI. With 4 bases clipped from V and 0 bases from J, the junction kept 17 bases outside the gene matches. The length of the CDR3 is 21 residues. The CDR3 region has the DNA TGTGCCAGCAGTGGGGAAACCGGGACTAGCGGAGTGGGGGGCTCCTACAATGAGCAGTTCTTC. Translating it yields CASSGETGTSGVGGSYNEQFF. Supplemented by reference TRBV2 and TRBJ2-1, the full variable domain reads EPEVTQTPSHQVTQMGQEVILRCVPISNHLYFYWYRQILGQKVEFLVSFYNNEISEKSEIFDDQFSVERPDGSNFTLKIRSTKLEDSAMYFCASSGETGTSGVGGSYNEQFFGPGTRLTVL.